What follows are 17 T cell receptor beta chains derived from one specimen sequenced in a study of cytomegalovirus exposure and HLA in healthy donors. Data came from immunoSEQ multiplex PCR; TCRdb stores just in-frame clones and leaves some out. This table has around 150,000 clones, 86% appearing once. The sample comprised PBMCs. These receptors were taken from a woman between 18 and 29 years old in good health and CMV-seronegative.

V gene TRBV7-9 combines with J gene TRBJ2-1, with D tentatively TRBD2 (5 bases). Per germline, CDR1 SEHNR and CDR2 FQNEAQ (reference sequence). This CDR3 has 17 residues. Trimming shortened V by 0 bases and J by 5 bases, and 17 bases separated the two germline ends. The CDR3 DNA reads TGTGCCAGCAGCTTAGCGATACGTGAGGGAGCGAACAATGAGCAGTTCTTC. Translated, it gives CASSLAIREGANNEQFF.

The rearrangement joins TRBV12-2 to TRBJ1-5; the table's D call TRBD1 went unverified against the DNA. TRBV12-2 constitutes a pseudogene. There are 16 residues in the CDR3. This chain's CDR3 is CASRLGDREEGQPQHF. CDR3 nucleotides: TGTGCAAGTCGCTTAGGGGACAGGGAGGAGGGTCAGCCCCAGCATTTT.

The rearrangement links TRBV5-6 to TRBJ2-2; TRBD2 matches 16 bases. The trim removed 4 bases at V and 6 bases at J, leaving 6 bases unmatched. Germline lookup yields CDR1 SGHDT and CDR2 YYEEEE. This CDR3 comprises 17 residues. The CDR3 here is CASSLSGTSGRAGELFF. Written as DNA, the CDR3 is TGTGCCAGCAGCCTATCTGGGACTAGCGGGAGGGCCGGGGAGCTGTTTTTT. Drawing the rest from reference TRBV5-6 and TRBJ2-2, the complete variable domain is DAGVTQSPTHLIKTRGQQVTLRCSPKSGHDTVSWYQQALGQGPQFIFQYYEEEERQRGNFPDRFSGHQFPNYSSELNVNALLLGDSALYLCASSLSGTSGRAGELFFGEGSRLTVL.

CDR3 sequence reads: CASSLFLNTEAFF. The CDR3 nucleotides read TGTGCCAGCAGCTTATTCCTAAACACTGAAGCTTTCTTT. The rearrangement joins TRBV7-8 to TRBJ1-1, with unresolved D. Trimming took off 2 bases at V and 2 bases at J, with 6 bases between the two ends. There are 13 residues in the CDR3. CDR1 SGHVS and CDR2 FQNEAQ come from the germline V gene. Complete variable domain (other parts from reference TRBV7-8 and TRBJ1-1): GAGVSQSPRYKVAKRGQDVALRCDPISGHVSLFWYQQALGQGPEFLTYFQNEAQLDKSGLPSDRFFAERPEGSVSTLKIQRTQQEDSAVYLCASSLFLNTEAFFGQGTRLTVV.

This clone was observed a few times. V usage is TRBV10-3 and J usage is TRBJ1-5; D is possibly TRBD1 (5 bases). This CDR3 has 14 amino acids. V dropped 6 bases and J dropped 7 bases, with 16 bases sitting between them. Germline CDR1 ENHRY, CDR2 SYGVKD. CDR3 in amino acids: CAISQADNGQPQHF. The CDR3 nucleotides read TGTGCCATCAGCCAGGCGGACAATGGCCAGCCCCAGCATTTT.

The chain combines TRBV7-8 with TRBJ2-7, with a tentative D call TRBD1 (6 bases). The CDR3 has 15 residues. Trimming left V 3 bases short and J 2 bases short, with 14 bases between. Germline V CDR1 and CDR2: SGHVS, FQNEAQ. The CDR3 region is CASSFNRAPTYEQYF. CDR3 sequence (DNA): TGTGCCAGCAGCTTCAACAGGGCTCCCACCTACGAGCAGTACTTC. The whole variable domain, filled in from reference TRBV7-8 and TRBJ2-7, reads GAGVSQSPRYKVAKRGQDVALRCDPISGHVSLFWYQQALGQGPEFLTYFQNEAQLDKSGLPSDRFFAERPEGSVSTLKIQRTQQEDSAVYLCASSFNRAPTYEQYFGPGTRLTVT.

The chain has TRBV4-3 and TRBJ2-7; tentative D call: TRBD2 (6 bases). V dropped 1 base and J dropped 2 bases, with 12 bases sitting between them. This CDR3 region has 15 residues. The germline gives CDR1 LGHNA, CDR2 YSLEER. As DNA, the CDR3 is TGCGCCAGCAGCCAAGGGCGGGCGGGGCCCTACGAGCAGTACTTC. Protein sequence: CASSQGRAGPYEQYF.

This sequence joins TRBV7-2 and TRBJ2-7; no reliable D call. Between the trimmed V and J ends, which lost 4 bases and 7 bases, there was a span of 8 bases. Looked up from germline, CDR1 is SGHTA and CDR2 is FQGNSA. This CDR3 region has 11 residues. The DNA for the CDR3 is TGTGCCAGCAGCTCCGGTTCAGAGCAGTACTTC. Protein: CASSSGSEQYF.

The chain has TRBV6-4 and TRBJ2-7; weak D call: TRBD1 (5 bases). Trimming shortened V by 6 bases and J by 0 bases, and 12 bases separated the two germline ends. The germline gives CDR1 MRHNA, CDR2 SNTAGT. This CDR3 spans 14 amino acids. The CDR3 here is CASSLTESSYEQYF. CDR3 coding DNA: TGTGCCAGCAGCTTGACAGAGAGCTCCTACGAGCAGTACTTC.

DNA for the CDR3: TGTGCCAGCAGTTTCGTTTCAGATACGCAGTATTTT. Residues: CASSFVSDTQYF. V gene TRBV27 combines with J gene TRBJ2-3; D unclear. Germline CDR1 is MNHEY and CDR2 is SMNVEV (reference sequence). The CDR3 length is 12 residues. The V and J ends lost 3 bases and 4 bases respectively, with 5 bases between them.

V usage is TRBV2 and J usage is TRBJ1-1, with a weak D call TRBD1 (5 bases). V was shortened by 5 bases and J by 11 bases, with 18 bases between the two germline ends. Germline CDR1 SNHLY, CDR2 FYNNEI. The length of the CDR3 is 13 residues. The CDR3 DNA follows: TGTGCCAGCAGTTCAAAAGGGACTCTCGAGGCTTTCTTT. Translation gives CASSSKGTLEAFF.

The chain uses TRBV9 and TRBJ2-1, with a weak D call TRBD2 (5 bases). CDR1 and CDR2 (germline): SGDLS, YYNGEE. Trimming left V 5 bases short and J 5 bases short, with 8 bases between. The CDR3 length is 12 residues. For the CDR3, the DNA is TGTGCCAGCAGTAGGGAGAACAATGAGCAGTTCTTC. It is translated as CASSRENNEQFF. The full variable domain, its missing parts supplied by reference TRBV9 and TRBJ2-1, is DSGVTQTPKHLITATGQRVTLRCSPRSGDLSVYWYQQSLDQGLQFLIQYYNGEERAKGNILERFSAQQFPDLHSELNLSSLELGDSALYFCASSRENNEQFFGPGTRLTVL.

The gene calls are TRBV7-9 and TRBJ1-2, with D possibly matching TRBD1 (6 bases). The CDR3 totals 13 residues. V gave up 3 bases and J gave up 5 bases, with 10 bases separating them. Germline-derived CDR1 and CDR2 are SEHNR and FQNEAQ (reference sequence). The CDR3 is CASSFTGRYGYTF. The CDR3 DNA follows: TGTGCCAGCAGCTTCACAGGGAGATATGGCTACACCTTC.

As DNA, the CDR3 is TGCAGTGCTAGAGGGCCGGGCGAGCAGTACTTC. Protein sequence: CSARGPGEQYF. V usage is TRBV20-1 and J usage is TRBJ2-7, with D unclear. V was pared by 1 base and J by 6 bases, with 7 bases between. The CDR3 loop spans 11 amino acids. The germline CDR1 and CDR2 sequences are DFQATT and SNEGSKA (reference sequence).

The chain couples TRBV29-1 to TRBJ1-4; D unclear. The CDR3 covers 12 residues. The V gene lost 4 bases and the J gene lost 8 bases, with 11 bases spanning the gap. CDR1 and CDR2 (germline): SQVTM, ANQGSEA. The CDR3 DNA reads TGCAGCGTTGGGCCGGGTGGCGAAAAACTGTTTTTT. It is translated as CSVGPGGEKLFF.

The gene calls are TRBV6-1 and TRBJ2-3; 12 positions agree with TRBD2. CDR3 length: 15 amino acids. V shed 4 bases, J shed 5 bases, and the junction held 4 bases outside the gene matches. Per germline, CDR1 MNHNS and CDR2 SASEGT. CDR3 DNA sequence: TGTGCCAGCAGTGGACTAGCGGGGGAGGTAGATACGCAGTATTTT. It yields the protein CASSGLAGEVDTQYF.

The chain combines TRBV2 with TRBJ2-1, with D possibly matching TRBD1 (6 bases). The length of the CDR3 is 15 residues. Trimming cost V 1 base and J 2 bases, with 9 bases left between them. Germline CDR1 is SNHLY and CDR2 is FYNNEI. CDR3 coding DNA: TGTGCCAGCAGTGAAGGACAGGTTCCCTACAATGAGCAGTTCTTC. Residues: CASSEGQVPYNEQFF.